This is a list of T cell receptor beta chains from one sample in a study of T cell responses to AZD1222 COVID-19 vaccine. Using immunoSEQ multiplex PCR, the repertoire was profiled, and TCRdb retains in-frame clones only, with some absent. Found here are 200,000 to 250,000 clones, approximately 94% of them singletons; the top ten hold roughly 1%. The material was peripheral blood, obtained on day 0 of MenACWY control vaccination. The receptors originated from an adult in good health. The CDR3 runs from the conserved cysteine through the conserved F or W. The D gene is left open where the match is weak. The size field is filled for only some rows; it gives once, few, many or a size class.

TRBV5-1 . TRBD1 CASSVTGATNEKLFF
TRBV27 once TRBD1 CASSPGTGGADNSPLHF
TRBV19 . . CASSIDGSYGYTF
TRBV6-6 . . CASKTPQGPAYGYTF
TRBV30 . . CAWSVNLNTEAFF
TRBV7-2 once TRBD1 CASSLTGVAEAFF
TRBV7-2 . . CASSQRYGSTEAFF
TRBV7-9 . . CASSLAGGRAEAFF
TRBV27 . TRBD1 CASSPDRVEQPQHF
TRBV6-5 once TRBD1 CASRGEGATEAFF
TRBV30 once TRBD1 CAWAGQGVTEAFF
TRBV10-2 . . CASTGDTEAFF
TRBV6-5 . TRBD1 CASTEGQGTQSYTF
TRBV24-1 . . CATSDANFYGYTF
TRBV12-5 . . CASGQGNNYGYTF
TRBV3-1/TRBV3-2 . . CASSQGGPLHF
TRBV7-2 . TRBD1 CASSWDRGNTEAFF
TRBV6-5 . . CASSPTANTGELFF
TRBV10-1 . . CASSGRGNTEAFF
TRBV7-6 . TRBD2 CASSIGLAGVGETQYF
TRBV14 . TRBD1 CASSQDQGAVAFF
TRBV3-1/TRBV3-2 once . CASSLPGRSGELFF
TRBV7-2 . . CASSRDSYGYTF
TRBV18 . . CASSPPRAQVPEAFF
TRBV7-9 . . CASSGANSYEQYF
TRBV10-1 once TRBD1 CASRDRGYYNSPLHF
TRBV18 . . CASSPPGLGITDTQYF
TRBV6-1 . TRBD1 CASSERGRGRGAFF
TRBV2 . . CASRGRENSPLHF
TRBV6-5 once . CASTPLRSASYEQYF
TRBV6-5 . . CASRRNQGEKLFF
TRBV15 . . CATSRGDGANYGYTF
TRBV9 . . CASSSIRYNSPLHF
TRBV10-1 . TRBD2 CASRGGLADSYNEQFF
TRBV2 . . CASSEYSNQPQHF
TRBV12-3/TRBV12-4 many . CASSYYPGTEAFF
TRBV2 . TRBD2 CASTGGPSLNTGELFF
TRBV5-6 few . CASSSGGYNEQFF
TRBV4-1 . . CASSQDVPGQPLVKLFF
TRBV7-9 . . CASSFAPRQSDEKLFF
TRBV9 once . CASSVGRQGQTGELFF
TRBV7-2 once . CASSLGGRNTEAFF
TRBV15 once . CATSRDTPTGAQPQHF
TRBV19 . . CASSHSPTYGYTF
TRBV7-8 . TRBD1 CASSRQGYGYTF
TRBV5-1 . . CASSLVGGIGDEAFF
TRBV7-9 . . CASSLGQGNEKLFF
TRBV6-5 . . CASSYSGWTEAFF
TRBV7-2 . . CASSSPEGYYEQYF
TRBV7-8 . . CASRLGGEHSPLHF
TRBV18 . . CASSPGTVNTEAFF
TRBV19 . . CASSRAGPGGTDTQYF